The rows below give T cell receptor beta chains drawn from one sample of a study of blood T cells in healthy people across ages. A single record per CDR3 protein comes from TCRdb applying MiXCR to the 5' RACE reads. Of roughly 730,000 distinct CDR3 sequences listed, roughly 56% were seen once; the top ten hold roughly 26%. The sample consisted of blood. The receptors stem from a man aged 40-49 years in good health. Each CDR3 is given with its conserved first and last residue. A D gene is named only where the DNA matches it firmly. The listing skips clone size in some rows; elsewhere it reads once, few, many or a size class.

v_call	d_call	clone_size	j_call	cdr3_aa	cdr3_nt
TRBV4-2	-	-	TRBJ2-5	CASSPLSPETQYF	TGTGCCAGCAGCCCCCTTTCACCGGAGACCCAGTACTTC
TRBV27	-	few	TRBJ2-2	CASSKNTGELFF	TGTGCCAGCAGTAAGAACACCGGGGAGCTGTTTTTT
TRBV4-2	TRBD2	-	TRBJ2-3	CASSQDFRREGRSTDTQYF	TGTGCCAGCAGCCAAGATTTTAGGAGGGAGGGCCGGAGCACAGATACGCAGTATTTT
TRBV7-9	-	-	TRBJ1-2	CASSLGGIGYTF	TGTGCCAGCAGCTTAGGAGGTATTGGCTACACCTTC
TRBV14	-	-	TRBJ2-7	CASSQARGRSYEQYF	TGTGCCAGCAGCCAAGCCCGGGGTAGGTCCTACGAGCAGTACTTC
TRBV20-1	TRBD1	few	TRBJ2-2	CSARQTGVVVGELFF	TGCAGTGCTAGACAGACAGGGGTTGTCGTCGGGGAGCTGTTTTTT
TRBV10-3	-	-	TRBJ2-3	CAINQMADSTDTQYF	TGTGCCATCAATCAGATGGCGGATTCCACAGATACGCAGTATTTT
TRBV29-1	-	few	TRBJ2-3	CSVESDTQYF	TGCAGCGTTGAATCAGATACGCAGTATTTT
TRBV4-1	-	-	TRBJ1-2	CASSQDRFGGYTF	TGCGCCAGCAGCCAAGATCGGTTTGGGGGCTACACCTTC
TRBV10-3	-	-	TRBJ2-7	CAIRQGLLGEQYF	TGTGCCATCAGGCAAGGCCTCCTCGGCGAGCAGTACTTC
TRBV7-2	TRBD2	-	TRBJ2-7	CASSLARSGNAYEQYF	TGTGCCAGCAGCTTAGCGCGGAGCGGGAATGCCTACGAGCAGTACTTC
TRBV9	-	few	TRBJ2-3	CASSVGQDYTDTQYF	TGTGCCAGCAGCGTAGGGCAGGACTACACAGATACGCAGTATTTT
TRBV4-2	TRBD1	-	TRBJ2-7	CASSLSSTGTGLNEQYF	TGTGCCAGCAGCCTCAGTTCAACCGGGACAGGTCTCAACGAGCAGTACTTC
TRBV3-1	-	-	TRBJ1-5	CTSSPLHYREPSNQPQHF	TGTACCAGCAGCCCCCTTCATTACAGAGAACCTAGCAATCAGCCCCAGCATTTT
TRBV25-1	TRBD2	-	TRBJ2-3	CASSGTSGNTQYF	TGTGCCAGCAGTGGCACTAGCGGGAATACGCAGTATTTT
TRBV12-3/TRBV12-4	-	few	TRBJ2-7	CASSVTYEQYF	TGTGCCAGCTCCGTAACCTACGAGCAGTACTTC
TRBV4-3	-	-	TRBJ2-7	CASSRAHRSYEQYF	TGCGCCAGCAGCCGGGCACATCGGTCCTACGAGCAGTACTTC
TRBV2	TRBD1	-	TRBJ2-5	CASRDAGTGGGETQYF	TGTGCCAGCAGGGATGCCGGGACAGGGGGCGGAGAGACCCAGTACTTC
TRBV21-1	-	few	TRBJ2-5	CASSKVGHQETQYF	TGTGCCAGCAGCAAAGTAGGACACCAAGAGACCCAGTACTTC
TRBV7-2	-	-	TRBJ2-1	CASSFTPGPGYEQFF	TGTGCCAGCAGCTTCACCCCGGGCCCAGGATATGAGCAGTTCTTC
TRBV5-5	-	-	TRBJ2-1	CASSPIGGAGYNEQFF	TGTGCCAGCAGCCCTATAGGGGGGGCCGGCTACAATGAGCAGTTCTTC
TRBV6-1	-	-	TRBJ2-2	CASSETVNTGELFF	TGTGCCAGCAGTGAGACAGTCAACACCGGGGAGCTGTTTTTT
TRBV4-1	-	-	TRBJ1-5	CASSPAVTDQPQHF	TGCGCCAGCAGCCCCGCGGTCACAGATCAGCCCCAGCATTTT
TRBV29-1	-	-	TRBJ2-5	CSVEGAGEETQYF	TGCAGCGTTGAAGGGGCAGGGGAAGAGACCCAGTACTTC
TRBV9	-	-	TRBJ2-5	CASSAHVGGGQETQYF	TGTGCCAGCAGCGCCCACGTGGGGGGGGGACAGGAGACCCAGTACTTC
TRBV7-2	-	-	TRBJ1-2	CASAQGGGGYTF	TGTGCCAGCGCACAGGGTGGAGGCGGCTACACCTTC
TRBV7-7	TRBD1	-	TRBJ2-1	CASSLYAGGDEQFF	TGTGCCAGCAGCTTATACGCAGGGGGCGATGAGCAGTTCTTC
TRBV5-1	-	-	TRBJ2-3	CASSVGGAIRTDTQYF	TGCGCCAGCAGCGTAGGGGGGGCGATACGAACAGATACGCAGTATTTT